This T cell receptor (beta chain) was documented in a study of shared clonotypes between healthy human individuals. The wider study: The plates for each donor numbered three CD4 naive, three CD4 memory, two CD8 naive and one CD8 memory.

Clones were read by immunoSEQ multiplex PCR, and TCRdb kept only the in-frame ones, dropping some. The data hold some 500,000 clones, with roughly 95% observed a single time. The V gene end was trimmed by 4 bases and the J gene end by 0 bases; junction bases not matched to a gene: 7. Germline V CDR1 and CDR2: LNHDA, SQIVND (reference sequence). The CDR3 covers 19 residues. The TCR originated in a woman aged 25 to 45 in good health. Sequences were obtained from naive CD4+ T cells sorted from blood. Noted subset: CD45RA+ positively selected. The chain employs TRBV19 and TRBJ2-1; 15 bases agree with TRBD2. CDR3: CASSTRTSGRAGSYNEQFF. The CDR3 nucleotides are TGTGCCAGTAGTACCAGGACTAGCGGGAGGGCCGGCTCCTACAATGAGCAGTTCTTC.